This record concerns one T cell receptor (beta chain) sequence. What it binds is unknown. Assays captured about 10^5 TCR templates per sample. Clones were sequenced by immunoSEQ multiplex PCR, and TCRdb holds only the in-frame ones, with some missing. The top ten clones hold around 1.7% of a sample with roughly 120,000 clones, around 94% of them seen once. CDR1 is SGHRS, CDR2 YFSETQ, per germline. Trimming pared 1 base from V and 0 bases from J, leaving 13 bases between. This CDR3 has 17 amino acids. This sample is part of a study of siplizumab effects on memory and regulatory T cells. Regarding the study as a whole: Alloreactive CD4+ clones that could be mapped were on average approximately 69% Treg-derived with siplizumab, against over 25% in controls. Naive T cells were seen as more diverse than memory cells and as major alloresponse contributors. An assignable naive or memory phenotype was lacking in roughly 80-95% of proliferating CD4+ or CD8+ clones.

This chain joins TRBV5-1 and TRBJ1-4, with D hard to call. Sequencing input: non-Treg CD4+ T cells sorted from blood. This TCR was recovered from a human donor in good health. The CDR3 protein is CASSLLGRSTTNEKLFF. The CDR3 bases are TGCGCCAGCAGCTTGCTAGGGAGATCGACAACTAATGAAAAACTGTTTTTT.